These 20 T cell receptor beta chains share one sample of origin, sequenced in a study of T cells in Graves' hyperthyroidism and ophthalmopathy. TCR beta CDR3 regions were amplified from RNA. The TCR CDR3 first-round RT-PCR relied on the HTBI primer set. TCRdb reprocessed the multiplex PCR reads via MiXCR and lists one record per CDR3 protein. Among hundreds of thousands of distinct CDR3 sequences listed, 12% to 15% were seen once. The sequencing input was blood. Source of these receptors: a woman aged 18-29 years with Graves' hyperthyroidism.

This clonotype was found many times. The chain has TRBV7-9 and TRBJ2-7; 10 bases agree with TRBD1. V was clipped by 5 bases and J by 6 bases; unmatched bases: 7. This CDR3 is built from 14 residues. Germline V CDR1 and CDR2: SEHNR, FQNEAQ (reference sequence). Here the CDR3 DNA reads TGTGCCAGCAGCCTCCGGGACAGGGGTCCCGAGCAGTACTTC. Its protein is CASSLRDRGPEQYF.

The table lists this clonotype with a few counts. The rearrangement joins TRBV7-9 to TRBJ2-7; D is unclear. This CDR3 is 15 amino acids long. Trimming cost V 5 bases and J 2 bases, with 16 bases left between them. From germline, CDR1 is SEHNR and CDR2 FQNEAQ (reference sequence). The CDR3 bases are TGTGCCAGCAGCCGCTGGACGGGCAGGACCTACGAGCAGTACTTC. Amino acid sequence: CASSRWTGRTYEQYF.

This clonotype was observed many times. For the CDR3, the DNA is TGTGCCAGCCTCTCCCATTGGGTTCTCGCGAACACCGGGGAGCTGTTTTTT. Its translation: CASLSHWVLANTGELFF. The V gene is TRBV28, the J gene TRBJ2-2; no reliable D call. The germline gives CDR1 MDHEN, CDR2 SYDVKM. V dropped 8 bases and J dropped 0 bases, with 19 bases sitting between them. This CDR3 contains 17 residues.

There are many counts of this clonotype. The V and J genes are TRBV11-2 and TRBJ2-7, with 9 nucleotides matching TRBD2. The V and J ends lost 3 bases and 3 bases, in that order; junction bases with no gene match: 6. In germline, CDR1 is SGHAT, CDR2 FQNNGV. CDR3 size: 15 residues. The CDR3 here is CASSFASGELYEQYF. DNA for the CDR3: TGTGCCAGCAGCTTTGCTAGCGGGGAGCTCTACGAGCAGTACTTC.

At least ten counts were recorded for this clonotype. The DNA of the CDR3 is TGCAGTGCTAGAGATCCTTCGGGACTAGCGGGAGCTGACAAAAACATTCAGTACTTC. The encoded protein is CSARDPSGLAGADKNIQYF. This chain joins TRBV20-1 and TRBJ2-4; 14 bases are shared with TRBD2. CDR3 length: 19 residues. The germline gives CDR1 DFQATT, CDR2 SNEGSKA (reference sequence). The trim removed 0 bases at V and 3 bases at J, leaving 10 bases unmatched.

Concerning this clonotype: A much larger clone lies one base from this, so it may be a read error. The chain is built from TRBV6-2 or TRBV6-3 and TRBJ2-2; maybe TRBD1 (6 bases). Germline lookup yields CDR1 MNHEY and CDR2 SVGEGT. V lost 8 bases, J lost 3 bases, and 13 bases lay in between. This CDR3 spans 14 amino acids. The CDR3 DNA is TGTGCCAGCGGTCGGACAGCTGACACCGGGGAGCTGTTTTTT. It encodes CASGRTADTGELFF.

V and J are TRBV6-2 or TRBV6-3 and TRBJ1-6; 7 bases fit TRBD1. Germline CDR1 is MNHEY and CDR2 is SVGEGT. This CDR3 region has 11 residues. V trimming: 6 bases; J trimming: 19 bases; junction bases outside the gene matches: 9. CDR3 residues: CASSSGTAEHF. In DNA form, the CDR3 reads TGTGCCAGCAGCTCCGGGACAGCCGAGCACTTT.

At least ten counts were recorded for this clonotype. This CDR3 reads CASSQGGSYSNQPQHF. CDR3 DNA sequence: TGTGCCAGCAGCCAAGGAGGTTCTTATAGCAATCAGCCCCAGCATTTT. The J gene is TRBJ1-5, the V gene TRBV3-1; D not resolved. This CDR3 comprises 16 residues. Germline V gives CDR1 LGHDT, CDR2 YNNKEL (reference sequence). V lost 1 base and J lost 0, with 10 bases in between. Combining the CDR3 with reference TRBV3-1 and TRBJ1-5 gives the whole variable domain DTAVSQTPKYLVTQMGNDKSIKCEQNLGHDTMYWYKQDSKKFLKIMFSYNNKELIINETVPNRFSPKSPDKAHLNLHINSLELGDSAVYFCASSQGGSYSNQPQHFGDGTRLSIL.

This clonotype was picked up a small number of times. The CDR3 nucleotides are TGTGCCATCAGTGATGGGGCGGGACCTTACAATGAGCAGTTCTTC. It encodes CAISDGAGPYNEQFF. The chain joins TRBV10-3 to TRBJ2-1; perhaps TRBD2 as D (6 bases). The CDR3 runs 15 residues. CDR1 and CDR2 from the germline V gene are ENHRY and SYGVKD. V lost 3 bases and J 4 bases, leaving 13 bases between the germline ends.

The rearrangement links TRBV3-1 to TRBJ1-1, with unresolved D. CDR1 is LGHDT, CDR2 YNNKEL, per germline (reference sequence). The V end was cut by 6 bases, the J end by 7 bases, with 21 bases between. CDR3 size: 15 residues. As DNA, the CDR3 is TGTGCCAGCAGTCCCGTCCGGGGATCAAAGGGTGAAGCTTTCTTT. This translates into CASSPVRGSKGEAFF.

Ten or more counts support this clonotype. The chain uses TRBV6-1 and TRBJ2-7, with D perhaps matching TRBD2 (6 bases). Germline V lookup: CDR1 MNHNS, CDR2 SASEGT. Deletions cut 5 bases from V and 3 bases from J, with 23 bases between. CDR3 length: 17 residues. The CDR3 coding sequence is TGTGCCAGCAGTTGGTCTTACCAGGGAGGAGGAGGCTACGAGCAGTACTTC. Residues: CASSWSYQGGGGYEQYF.

This clonotype was observed at least ten times. The chain joins TRBV28 to TRBJ1-4, with D uncertain. With 5 bases removed from V and 4 bases from J, the gap between germline ends came to 14 bases. This CDR3 has 15 amino acids. Looked up from germline, CDR1 is MDHEN and CDR2 is SYDVKM. The chain's CDR3 is CASSPVLGGNEKLFF. The CDR3 DNA follows: TGTGCCAGCAGTCCAGTTTTAGGTGGTAATGAAAAACTGTTTTTT.

V is TRBV5-1 and J is TRBJ2-7; no clear D gene. V was shortened by 1 base and J by 2 bases, with 10 bases between the two germline ends. Per the germline V gene, CDR1 is SGHRS and CDR2 is YFSETQ. The CDR3 is 14 residues long. This CDR3 is CASSLSSGPYEQYF. CDR3 coding DNA: TGCGCCAGCAGCTTGAGTTCAGGTCCCTACGAGCAGTACTTC.

The V gene is TRBV2, the J gene TRBJ2-2; 10 nucleotides line up with TRBD2. V was clipped by 10 bases and J by 6 bases; unmatched bases: 11. The germline CDR1 and CDR2 sequences are SNHLY and FYNNEI. This CDR3 contains 15 residues. In DNA, the CDR3 is TGTGCCACCCCGCTAGCGGGAGCTCTCCCCGGGGAGCTGTTTTTT. Protein: CATPLAGALPGELFF. Full variable domain (remainder filled in from reference TRBV2 and TRBJ2-2): EPEVTQTPSHQVTQMGQEVILRCVPISNHLYFYWYRQILGQKVEFLVSFYNNEISEKSEIFDDQFSVERPDGSNFTLKIRSTKLEDSAMYFCATPLAGALPGELFFGEGSRLTVL.

This clonotype was found a few times. The chain uses TRBV20-1 and TRBJ1-5; tentatively, D is TRBD1 (5 bases). This CDR3 comprises 13 residues. With 5 bases removed from V and 8 bases from J, the gap between germline ends came to 16 bases. Germline CDR1 reads DFQATT; CDR2 reads SNEGSKA (reference sequence). Written as DNA, the CDR3 is TGCAGTGCTGACCCGCAGGGTATCAAGCCCCAGCATTTT. Amino acid sequence: CSADPQGIKPQHF.

This clonotype was detected many times. This rearrangement joins TRBV11-2 to TRBJ1-2, with 8 bases fitting TRBD1. The germline CDR1 and CDR2 sequences are SGHAT and FQNNGV. CDR3 length: 14 residues. The V and J ends lost 4 bases and 3 bases, in that order; junction bases with no gene match: 4. In nucleotides, the CDR3 is TGTGCCAGCAGCTCTAAACAGGGGGACTATGGCTACACCTTC. As protein: CASSSKQGDYGYTF.

This clonotype was seen ten or more times. The chain employs TRBV7-9 and TRBJ2-7; D uncertain. The CDR3 runs 13 residues. Germline CDR1 SEHNR, CDR2 FQNEAQ (reference sequence). The ends were cut back, 1 base at V and 3 bases at J, with 7 bases in the middle. The CDR3 sequence: CASSLGADYEQYF. The CDR3 DNA reads TGTGCCAGCAGCTTAGGTGCGGACTACGAGCAGTACTTC.

The chain joins TRBV20-1 to TRBJ2-7; 8 bases agree with TRBD2. The CDR3 contains 14 residues. Germline V gene sequence: CDR1 DFQATT, CDR2 SNEGSKA (reference sequence). The V and J ends lost 1 base and 4 bases, in that order; junction bases with no gene match: 6. CDR3 in amino acids: CSARGGTSTYEQYF. In DNA form, the CDR3 reads TGCAGTGCTAGAGGAGGGACTAGTACTTACGAGCAGTACTTC.

This chain uses TRBV14 with TRBJ1-6; no clear D gene. The CDR3 loop spans 12 amino acids. Trimming stripped 3 bases from V and 8 bases from J, with 5 bases between. The germline V gene has CDR1 SGHDN and CDR2 FVKESK. The CDR3 reads CASSHDYSPLHF. The CDR3 coding sequence is TGTGCCAGCAGCCATGACTATTCACCCCTCCACTTT.

The gene calls are TRBV7-2 and TRBJ1-1; maybe TRBD1 (6 bases). This CDR3 region has 14 residues. V was cut by 6 bases and J by 5 bases, with 16 bases left in between. CDR1 and CDR2 from the germline V gene are SGHTA and FQGNSA. The CDR3 DNA reads TGTGCCAGCAGTAAAATCGGGGGCGGGACTGAAGCTTTCTTT. Amino acids: CASSKIGGGTEAFF.